The source of this T cell receptor beta chain is a study of T-cell reconstitution after alpha-beta-depleted transplantation in children. This clonotype was counted at least ten times. The germline V and J ends were trimmed by 3 bases and 5 bases, with 20 bases remaining between them. Per germline, CDR1 DFQATT and CDR2 SNEGSKA (reference sequence). The CDR3 length is 16 residues. Preparation of the TCRbeta library was carried out with unique molecular identifiers. Each CDR3 protein gets one entry after TCRdb re-called the PCR reads with MiXCR. The sample gives 150,000 to 250,000 distinct CDR3 sequences, 13% to 15% of which show up once; over 10% is in the top ten.

This TCR was sampled from a human donor who donated a stem cell graft to a child with acute lymphoblastic leukemia. V usage is TRBV20-1 and J usage is TRBJ2-1; the D gene is possibly TRBD2 (5 bases). This sample comprised PBMCs from the stem cell graft donor, obtained from the stem cell graft. CDR3 protein: CSASDPSRAEDNEQFF. CDR3 nucleotides: TGCAGTGCTAGTGACCCCTCCCGAGCGGAGGACAATGAGCAGTTCTTC.